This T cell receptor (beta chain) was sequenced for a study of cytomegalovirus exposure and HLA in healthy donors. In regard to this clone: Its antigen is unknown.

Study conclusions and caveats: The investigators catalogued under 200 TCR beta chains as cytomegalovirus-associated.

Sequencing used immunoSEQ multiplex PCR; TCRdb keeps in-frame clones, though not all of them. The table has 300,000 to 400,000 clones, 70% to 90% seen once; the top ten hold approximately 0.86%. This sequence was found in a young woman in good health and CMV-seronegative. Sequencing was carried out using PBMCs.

The CDR3 here is CASSLGVTGVYEQYF. As DNA, the CDR3 is TGTGCCAGCAGTTTAGGGGTGACAGGGGTCTACGAGCAGTACTTC. This rearrangement joins TRBV28 to TRBJ2-7, with TRBD1 matching 8 bases. V lost 2 bases to trimming and J lost 3 bases; unmatched junction nucleotides: 6. Germline CDR1 and CDR2: MDHEN and SYDVKM. The CDR3 loop spans 15 amino acids.